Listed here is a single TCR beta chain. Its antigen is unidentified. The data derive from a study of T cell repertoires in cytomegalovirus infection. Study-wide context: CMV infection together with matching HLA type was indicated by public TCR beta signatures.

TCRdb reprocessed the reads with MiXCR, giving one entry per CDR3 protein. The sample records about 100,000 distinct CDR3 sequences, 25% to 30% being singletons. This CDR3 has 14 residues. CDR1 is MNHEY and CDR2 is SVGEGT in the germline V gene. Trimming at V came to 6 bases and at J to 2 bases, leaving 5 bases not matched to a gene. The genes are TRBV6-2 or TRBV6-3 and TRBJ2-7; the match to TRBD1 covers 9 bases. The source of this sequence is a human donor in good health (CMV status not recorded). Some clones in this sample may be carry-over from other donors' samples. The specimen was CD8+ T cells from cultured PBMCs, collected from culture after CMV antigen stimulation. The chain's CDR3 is CASRAGQGTYEQYF. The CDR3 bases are TGTGCCAGCAGAGCGGGACAGGGAACCTACGAGCAGTACTTC.